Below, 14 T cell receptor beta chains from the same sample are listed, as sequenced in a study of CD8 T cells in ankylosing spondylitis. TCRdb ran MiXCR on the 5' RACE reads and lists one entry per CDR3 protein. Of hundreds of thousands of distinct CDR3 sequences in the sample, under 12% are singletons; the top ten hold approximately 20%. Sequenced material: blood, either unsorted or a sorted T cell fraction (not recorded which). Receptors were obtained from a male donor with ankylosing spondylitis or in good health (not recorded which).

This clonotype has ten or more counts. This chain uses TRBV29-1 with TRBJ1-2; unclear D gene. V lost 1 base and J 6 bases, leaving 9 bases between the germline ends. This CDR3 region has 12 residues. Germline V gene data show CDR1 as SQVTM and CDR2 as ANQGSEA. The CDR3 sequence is CSVEVTGHGYTF. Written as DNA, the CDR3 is TGCAGCGTTGAAGTTACCGGGCATGGCTACACCTTC. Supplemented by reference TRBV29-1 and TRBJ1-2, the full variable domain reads SAVISQKPSRDICQRGTSLTIQCQVDSQVTMMFWYRQQPGQSLTLIATANQGSEATYESGFVIDKFPISRPNLTFSTLTVSNMSPEDSSIYLCSVEVTGHGYTFGSGTRLTVV.

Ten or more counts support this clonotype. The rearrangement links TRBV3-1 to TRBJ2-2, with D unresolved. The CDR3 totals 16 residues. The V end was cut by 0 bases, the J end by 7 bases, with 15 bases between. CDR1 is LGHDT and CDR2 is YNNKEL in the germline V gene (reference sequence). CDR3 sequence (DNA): TGTGCCAGCAGCCAAGACCCCGGACCCCGGAGCGGGGAGCTGTTTTTT. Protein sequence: CASSQDPGPRSGELFF.

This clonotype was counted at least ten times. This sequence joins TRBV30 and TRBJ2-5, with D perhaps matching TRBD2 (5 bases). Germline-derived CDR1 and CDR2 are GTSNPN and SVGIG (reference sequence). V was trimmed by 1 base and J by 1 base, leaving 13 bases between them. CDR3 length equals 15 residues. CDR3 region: CAWSAQTNIQETQYF. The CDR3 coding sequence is TGTGCCTGGAGTGCCCAGACTAATATCCAAGAGACCCAGTACTTC.

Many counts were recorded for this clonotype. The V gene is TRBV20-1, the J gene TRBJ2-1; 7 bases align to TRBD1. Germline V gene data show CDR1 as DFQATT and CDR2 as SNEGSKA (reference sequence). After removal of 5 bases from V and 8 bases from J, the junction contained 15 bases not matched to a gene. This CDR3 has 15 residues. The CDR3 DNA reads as TGCAGTGCTGGACTCAGACAGGGTTATTCGGATGAGCAGTTCTTC. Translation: CSAGLRQGYSDEQFF.

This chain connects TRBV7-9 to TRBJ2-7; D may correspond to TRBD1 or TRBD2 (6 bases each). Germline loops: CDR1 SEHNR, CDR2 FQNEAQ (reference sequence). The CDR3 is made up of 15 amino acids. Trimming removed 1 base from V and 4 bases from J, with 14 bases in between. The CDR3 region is CASSLDPGALYEQYF. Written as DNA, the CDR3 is TGTGCCAGCAGCTTAGACCCGGGGGCCTTATACGAGCAGTACTTC.

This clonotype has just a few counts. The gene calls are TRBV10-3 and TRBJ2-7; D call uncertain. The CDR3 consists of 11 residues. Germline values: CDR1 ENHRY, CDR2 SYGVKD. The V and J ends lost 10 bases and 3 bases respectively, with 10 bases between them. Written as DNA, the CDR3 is TGTGCCAGCAGGAAAGACTACGAGCAGTACTTC. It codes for CASRKDYEQYF.

DNA for the CDR3: TGTGCCAGCAGCGTAGCACTAGCGGGGGGGCCACGCAATGAGCAGTTCTTC. It is translated as CASSVALAGGPRNEQFF. V and J are TRBV9 and TRBJ2-1; 13 bases align to TRBD2. Per the germline V gene, CDR1 is SGDLS and CDR2 is YYNGEE. V gave up 0 bases and J gave up 6 bases; unmatched junction bases: 6. The CDR3 runs 17 residues.

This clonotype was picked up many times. The CDR3 region has the DNA TGTGCCAGCATGGGGGTGGGGCGGATGAACACTGAAGCTTTCTTT. It is translated as CASMGVGRMNTEAFF. This sequence joins TRBV27 and TRBJ1-1; D possibly corresponds to TRBD1 (5 bases). Per germline, CDR1 MNHEY and CDR2 SMNVEV (reference sequence). The CDR3 is made up of 15 amino acids. V shed 7 bases and J shed 0 bases, with 15 bases lying between them.

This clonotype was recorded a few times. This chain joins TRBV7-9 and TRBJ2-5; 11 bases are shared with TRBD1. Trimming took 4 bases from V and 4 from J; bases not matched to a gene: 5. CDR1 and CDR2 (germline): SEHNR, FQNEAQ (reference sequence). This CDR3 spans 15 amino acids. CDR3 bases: TGTGCCAGCAGCTCAACGGGGACAGGGGGAGAGACCCAGTACTTC. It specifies CASSSTGTGGETQYF.

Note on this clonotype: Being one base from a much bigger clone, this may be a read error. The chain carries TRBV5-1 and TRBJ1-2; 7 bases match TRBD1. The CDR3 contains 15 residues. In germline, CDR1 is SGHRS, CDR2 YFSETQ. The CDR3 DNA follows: TGCGCCAGCAGCCTGGAGAGAGGGGGCAGTTATGGCGACACCTTC. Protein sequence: CASSLERGGSYGDTF.

The CDR3 loop reads CASSIAGAWGTDTQYF. The CDR3, as DNA: TGTGCCAGTAGTATAGCGGGGGCGTGGGGCACAGATACGCAGTATTTT. This chain connects TRBV19 to TRBJ2-3; D could derive from TRBD1 or TRBD2 (6 bases each). Trimming pared 1 base from V and 1 base from J, leaving 12 bases between. The length of the CDR3 is 16 residues. CDR1 LNHDA and CDR2 SQIVND come from the germline V gene (reference sequence).

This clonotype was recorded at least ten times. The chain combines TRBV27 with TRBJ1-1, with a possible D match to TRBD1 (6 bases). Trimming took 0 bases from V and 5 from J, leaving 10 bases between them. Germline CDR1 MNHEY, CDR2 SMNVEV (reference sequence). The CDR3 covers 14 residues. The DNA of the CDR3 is TGTGCCAGCAGTTTATCGTTGAGGGGGACTGAAGCTTTCTTT. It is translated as CASSLSLRGTEAFF.

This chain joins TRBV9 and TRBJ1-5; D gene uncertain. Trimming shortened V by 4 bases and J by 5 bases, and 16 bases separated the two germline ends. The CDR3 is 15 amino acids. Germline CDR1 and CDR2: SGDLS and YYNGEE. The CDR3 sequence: CASSLRGDPDQPQHF. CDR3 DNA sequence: TGTGCCAGCAGCCTCCGGGGAGACCCAGATCAGCCCCAGCATTTT.

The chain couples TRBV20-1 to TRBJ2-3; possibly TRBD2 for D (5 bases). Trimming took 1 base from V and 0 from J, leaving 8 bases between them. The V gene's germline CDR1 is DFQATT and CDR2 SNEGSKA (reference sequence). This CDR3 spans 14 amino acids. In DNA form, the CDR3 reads TGCAGTGCTAGAGTCGGGGAAAGCACAGATACGCAGTATTTT. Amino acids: CSARVGESTDTQYF.